These 17 T cell receptor beta chains came from one sample sequenced in a study of T cell responses to AZD1222 COVID-19 vaccine. Repertoires were generated with immunoSEQ multiplex PCR, while TCRdb's copy carries only in-frame clones and drops some. The repertoire holds approximately 150,000 clones, 80% to 95% seen once, with less than 2.5% in the top ten. The sequences come from peripheral blood, collected on day 0 of AZD1222 vaccination. Every receptor here comes from an adult in good health.

This clone was counted once. The V and J genes are TRBV30 and TRBJ2-5, with D unclear. This CDR3 comprises 13 residues. Trimming shortened V by 2 bases and J by 2 bases, and 9 bases separated the two germline ends. Per germline, CDR1 GTSNPN and CDR2 SVGIG (reference sequence). The CDR3 sequence: CAWSRTVQETQYF. The CDR3 nucleotides are TGTGCCTGGAGTCGCACAGTGCAAGAGACCCAGTACTTC.

This sequence joins TRBV19 and TRBJ2-1; 9 bases line up with TRBD1. This CDR3 is 14 amino acids long. Trimming cost V 6 bases and J 5 bases; bases outside gene matches: 5. Germline values: CDR1 LNHDA, CDR2 SQIVND (reference sequence). The CDR3 spells CASSRQGEDNEQFF. CDR3 coding DNA: TGTGCCAGTAGCCGACAGGGGGAGGACAATGAGCAGTTCTTC.

This sequence joins TRBV19 and TRBJ2-2, with D perhaps being TRBD1 or TRBD2 (5 bases each). Germline V gene data show CDR1 as LNHDA and CDR2 as SQIVND (reference sequence). Trimming pared 6 bases from V and 1 base from J, leaving 12 bases between. CDR3 length equals 15 residues. This CDR3 is CASRTMGVNTGELFF. In DNA, the CDR3 is TGTGCCAGTAGGACCATGGGGGTGAACACCGGGGAGCTGTTTTTT.

The chain links TRBV18 to TRBJ1-1, with TRBD1 matching over 7 bases. The CDR3 runs 14 residues. Germline V CDR1 and CDR2: KGHSH, LQKENI. Unmatched junction bases numbered 8, after V lost 2 bases and J lost 8 bases. DNA of the CDR3: TGTGCCAGCTCACCAGGGGGGGGGACAGCCGAAGCTTTCTTT. Encoded protein: CASSPGGGTAEAFF.

Points on this clone: A junction boundary mismatches the germline segment, possibly from a read error. The chain links TRBV2 to TRBJ2-5; D is uncertain. The germline gives CDR1 SNHLY, CDR2 FYNNEI. The CDR3 runs 15 residues. The CDR3 region is CASSEAPPRQETQYF. CDR3 bases: TGTGCCAGCAGCGAAGCTCCCCCCCGCCAAGAGACCCAGTACTTC.

This chain uses TRBV28 with TRBJ1-1; weak D call: TRBD1 (5 bases). Trimming took off 10 bases at V and 3 bases at J, with 24 bases between the two ends. The CDR3 covers 16 residues. CDR1 and CDR2 (germline): MDHEN, SYDVKM. For the CDR3, the DNA is TGTGCCACCCGTCTGGGGCGACTCCTAGGGGACACTGAAGCTTTCTTT. Translating gives CATRLGRLLGDTEAFF.

This clone was observed a few times. This chain connects TRBV2 to TRBJ1-5; D is perhaps TRBD1 (5 bases). This CDR3 contains 15 residues. The ends were cut back, 2 bases at V and 0 bases at J, with 8 bases in the middle. CDR1 SNHLY and CDR2 FYNNEI come from the germline V gene. This chain's CDR3 is CASSEFGGSNQPQHF. The CDR3 nucleotides read TGTGCCAGCAGTGAATTTGGGGGTAGCAATCAGCCCCAGCATTTT.

This clone was found once. The chain employs TRBV5-1 and TRBJ1-2; 7 bases fit TRBD1. Per germline, CDR1 SGHRS and CDR2 YFSETQ. V was pared by 2 bases and J by 3 bases, with 1 base of the junction left unmatched. The CDR3 length is 13 residues. CDR3 loop: CASSFDRDYGYTF. CDR3 nucleotide sequence: TGCGCCAGCAGCTTCGACAGGGACTATGGCTACACCTTC.

This chain joins TRBV30 and TRBJ1-4, with a weak D call TRBD1 (6 bases). In germline, CDR1 is GTSNPN, CDR2 SVGIG (reference sequence). The length of the CDR3 is 13 residues. Trimming removed 8 bases from V and 6 bases from J, with 16 bases in between. DNA for the CDR3: TGTGCCGCATGCGGGGGGCCAGATGAAAAACTGTTTTTT. Protein: CAACGGPDEKLFF.

The rearrangement joins TRBV30 to TRBJ1-2; D perhaps matches TRBD1 (6 bases). The ends were cut back, 5 bases at V and 8 bases at J, with 15 bases in the middle. In germline, CDR1 is GTSNPN, CDR2 SVGIG (reference sequence). CDR3 length: 12 residues. CDR3 sequence: CAWLPTGRGYTF. The DNA of the CDR3 is TGTGCCTGGTTGCCGACAGGAAGGGGCTACACCTTC.

The chain carries TRBV6-2 or TRBV6-3 and TRBJ1-2; no reliable D call. The CDR3 loop spans 13 amino acids. Per the germline V gene, CDR1 is MNHEY and CDR2 is SVGEGT. Trimming left V 4 bases short and J 4 bases short, with 10 bases between. The CDR3 nucleotides are TGTGCCAGCAGTTTGAGGGCCACCTATGGCTACACCTTC. This sequence encodes CASSLRATYGYTF.

The CDR3: CASSLLTGRELFF. The CDR3 DNA reads TGTGCCAGCAGTCTTTTAACAGGGAGGGAACTGTTTTTT. The rearrangement uses TRBV12-3 or TRBV12-4 and TRBJ1-4; D perhaps matches TRBD1 (6 bases). This CDR3 is built from 13 residues. V was trimmed by 5 bases and J by 12 bases, leaving 16 bases between them.

The chain is built from TRBV5-8 and TRBJ2-5; 7 positions match TRBD1. CDR3 length: 14 amino acids. CDR1 SGHTS and CDR2 YDEGEE come from the germline V gene. V lost 4 bases, J lost 0 bases, and 3 bases stayed unmatched. The CDR3 protein is CASSPGTDQETQYF. CDR3 DNA sequence: TGTGCCAGCAGCCCGGGGACAGACCAAGAGACCCAGTACTTC.

This sequence joins TRBV4-3 and TRBJ1-2, with D tentatively TRBD1 (5 bases). CDR1 is LGHNA, CDR2 YSLEER, per germline. The CDR3 length is 14 residues. V was pared by 4 bases and J by 2 bases, with 11 bases between. The CDR3 region is CASSPGRGNYGYTF. The CDR3 nucleotides are TGCGCCAGCAGCCCCGGTCGGGGCAACTATGGCTACACCTTC.

The chain employs TRBV2 and TRBJ1-6; D is possibly TRBD1 (5 bases). This CDR3 comprises 15 residues. Trimming left V 11 bases short and J 0 bases short, with 14 bases between. Germline loops: CDR1 SNHLY, CDR2 FYNNEI. This chain's CDR3 is CADGTGSSYNSPLHF. The CDR3 nucleotides read TGTGCCGACGGGACGGGGAGCTCCTATAATTCACCCCTCCACTTT.

This clone was found once. The V call is TRBV5-4, the J call TRBJ1-1, with D unclear. The V end lost 4 bases, the J end lost 4 bases, and 20 bases lay between the germline ends. The CDR3 is 16 residues long. Germline CDR1 is SGHNT and CDR2 is YYREEE (reference sequence). The CDR3: CASSPREGGRSTEAFF. DNA of the CDR3: TGTGCCAGCAGCCCTCGGGAGGGAGGAAGGAGCACTGAAGCTTTCTTT. Supplemented by reference TRBV5-4 and TRBJ1-1, the full variable domain reads ETGVTQSPTHLIKTRGQQVTLRCSSQSGHNTVSWYQQALGQGPQFIFQYYREEENGRGNFPPRFSGLQFPNYSSELNVNALELDDSALYLCASSPREGGRSTEAFFGQGTRLTVV.

This clone was counted a single time. The genes are TRBV23-1 and TRBJ1-2, with unresolved D. TRBV23-1 is given ORF status, its function remaining uncertain. Trimming pared 3 bases from V and 7 bases from J, leaving 12 bases between. This CDR3 region has 13 residues. Here the CDR3 DNA reads TGCGCCAGCAGTCAGGGTGGTTTGTTTGGCTACACCTTC. Translation: CASSQGGLFGYTF.